Listed below are T cell receptor beta chains from one sample, sequenced in a study of blood T cell repertoires in COVID-19. Generated by immunoSEQ multiplex PCR, the TCRdb table keeps only in-frame clones and is missing some. The sample contains around 440,000 clones, 88% of which appear only once. The specimen was peripheral blood. These receptors were collected from a woman in her fifties or sixties with COVID-19, enrolled during active disease. Both conserved end residues are part of each CDR3. The order of the fields is J gene, V gene, D gene, clone size, CDR3 DNA, CDR3 protein. A D gene is named only where the DNA matches it firmly. Size values are once, few and many counts, or a class for expanded clones, and some rows have none.

TRBJ2-3 TRBV19 NA NA TGTGCCAGTAGATGGACAGCTAGCACAGATACGCAGTATTTT CASRWTASTDTQYF
TRBJ2-1 TRBV19 TRBD2 NA TGTGCCAGTAGCACCGCGGGGGGGGGCAATGAGCAGTTCTTC CASSTAGGGNEQFF
TRBJ1-5 TRBV7-8 NA NA TGTGCCAGCAGCTTTGACAGTCCGCGGCAGCCCCAGCATTTT CASSFDSPRQPQHF
TRBJ2-4 TRBV24-1 TRBD1 NA TGTGCCACCAGTGACCCCCGCCGGGACAGGGGGCGGGTGAACATTCAGTACTTC CATSDPRRDRGRVNIQYF
TRBJ1-5 TRBV6-5 NA NA TGTGCCAGCACCGGAGGGACGGTGCATCAGCCCCAGCATTTT CASTGGTVHQPQHF
TRBJ1-2 TRBV6-5 NA NA TGTGCCAGCAGTTACTCAGAGAACTATGGCTACACCTTC CASSYSENYGYTF
TRBJ1-1 TRBV25-1 NA once TGTGCCAGCAGTGAATATACAGAAGCTTTCTTT CASSEYTEAFF
TRBJ1-1 TRBV7-9 NA NA TGTGCCAGCAGCCTCCTAGACACTGAAGCTTTCTTT CASSLLDTEAFF
TRBJ1-4 TRBV7-9 TRBD1 NA TGTGCCAGCAGTTTAGGGGACAGGTTGGCTGAAAAACTGTTTTTT CASSLGDRLAEKLFF
TRBJ2-7 TRBV5-4 TRBD2 once TGTGCCAGCAACTGGGGGGGTGATAAGCAGTACTTC CASNWGGDKQYF
TRBJ2-1 TRBV5-1 NA NA TGCGCCAGCAGCTTGAAAGCGACGGATGAGCAGTTCTTC CASSLKATDEQFF